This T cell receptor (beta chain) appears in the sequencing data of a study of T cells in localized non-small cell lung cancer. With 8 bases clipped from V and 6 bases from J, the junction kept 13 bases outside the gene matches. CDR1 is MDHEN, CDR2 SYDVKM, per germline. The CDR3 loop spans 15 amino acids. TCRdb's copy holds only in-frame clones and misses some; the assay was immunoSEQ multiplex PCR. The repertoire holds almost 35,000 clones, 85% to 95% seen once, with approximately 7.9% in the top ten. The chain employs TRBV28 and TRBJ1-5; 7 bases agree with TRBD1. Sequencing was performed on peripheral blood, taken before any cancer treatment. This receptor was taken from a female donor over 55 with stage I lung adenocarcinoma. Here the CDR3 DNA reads TGTGCCAGCCAACCAACAGGGGCCGAGGGTCAGCCCCAGCATTTT. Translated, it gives CASQPTGAEGQPQHF.